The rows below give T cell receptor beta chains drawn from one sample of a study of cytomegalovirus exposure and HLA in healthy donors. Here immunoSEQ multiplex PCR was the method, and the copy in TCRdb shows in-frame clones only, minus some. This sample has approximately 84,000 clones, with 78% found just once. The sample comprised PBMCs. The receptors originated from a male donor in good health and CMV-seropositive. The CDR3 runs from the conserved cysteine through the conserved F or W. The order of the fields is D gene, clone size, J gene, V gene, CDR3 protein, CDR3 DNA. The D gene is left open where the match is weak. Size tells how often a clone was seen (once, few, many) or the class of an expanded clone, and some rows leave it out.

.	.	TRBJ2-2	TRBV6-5	CASRKSGATTGELFF	TGTGCCAGCAGGAAATCGGGAGCGACCACCGGGGAGCTGTTTTTT
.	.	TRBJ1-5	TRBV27	CASSFFSNQPQHF	TGTGCCAGCAGTTTCTTCAGCAATCAGCCCCAGCATTTT
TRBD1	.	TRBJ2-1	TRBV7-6	CASSLRRPGQSSYNEQFF	TGTGCCAGCAGCTTACGCCGACCGGGACAGAGCTCCTACAATGAGCAGTTCTTC
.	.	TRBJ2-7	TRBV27	CASSPTSGEIGYEQYF	TGTGCCAGCAGTCCCACCTCAGGGGAGATTGGCTACGAGCAGTACTTC
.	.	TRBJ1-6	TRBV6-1	CASTSDGLNSPLHF	TGTGCCAGCACCTCTGACGGACTTAATTCACCCCTCCACTTT
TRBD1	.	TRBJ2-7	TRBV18	CASSPGQIDEQYF	TGTGCCAGCTCACCGGGACAGATCGACGAGCAGTACTTC
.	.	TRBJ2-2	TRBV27	CASTGGPGELFF	TGTGCCAGCACCGGGGGACCCGGGGAGCTGTTTTTT
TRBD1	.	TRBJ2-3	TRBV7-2	CASSPGDRFSTDTQYF	TGTGCCAGCAGCCCCGGGGACAGGTTTAGCACAGATACGCAGTATTTT
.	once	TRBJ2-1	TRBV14	CASSPGLLDGVEQFF	TGTGCCAGCAGCCCGGGACTTTTAGATGGAGTTGAGCAATTCTTC
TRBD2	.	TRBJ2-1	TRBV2	CASKRSGGLYNEQFF	TGTGCCAGCAAAAGATCGGGAGGGCTATACAATGAGCAGTTCTTC
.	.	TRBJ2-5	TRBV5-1	CASSLEASQVGETQYF	TGCGCCAGCAGCTTGGAGGCAAGCCAGGTGGGAGAGACCCAGTACTTC
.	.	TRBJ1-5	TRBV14	CPRQDRDYSNQPQHF	TGCCCCCGCCAAGATCGAGATTATAGCAATCAGCCCCAGCATTTT
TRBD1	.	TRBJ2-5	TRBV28	CASTDRGIEETQYF	TGTGCCAGCACGGACAGGGGGATAGAAGAGACCCAGTACTTC
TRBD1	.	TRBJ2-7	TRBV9	CASSVGGGQGSYEQYF	TGTGCCAGCAGCGTAGGGGGTGGACAGGGATCCTACGAGCAGTACTTC
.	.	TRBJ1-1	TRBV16	CASSPRGNTEAFF	TGTGCCAGCAGCCCGCGGGGGAACACTGAAGCTTTCTTT
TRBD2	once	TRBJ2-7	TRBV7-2	CASSLELAGASGGEQYF	TGTGCCAGCAGCTTGGAACTAGCGGGAGCCTCCGGGGGCGAGCAGTACTTC
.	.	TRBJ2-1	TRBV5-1	CASSPKQNEQFF	TGCGCCAGCAGCCCGAAACAAAATGAGCAGTTCTTC
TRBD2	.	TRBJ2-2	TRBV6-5	CASSYTSGNTGELFF	TGTGCCAGCAGTTACACTAGCGGGAACACCGGGGAGCTGTTTTTT
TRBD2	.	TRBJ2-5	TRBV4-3	CASTSPFSGTLGETQYF	TGCGCCAGCACCTCTCCGTTTAGCGGGACCCTGGGGGAGACCCAGTACTTC